Listed below are T cell receptor beta chains from one sample, sequenced in a study of blood T cells in healthy people across ages. Each CDR3 protein gets one entry after TCRdb re-called the 5' RACE reads with MiXCR. This sample has some 1.5 million distinct CDR3 sequences, with 40% to 45% found just once. Sequenced material: blood. The receptors originated from a woman aged 18-35 years in good health. Both conserved end residues are part of each CDR3. The order of the fields is clone size, J gene, D gene, V gene, CDR3 DNA, CDR3 protein. D genes are given only for firm matches. Some rows have no size entry. The others give once, few or many, or a class for an expanded clone.

clone_size: .
j_call: TRBJ2-3
d_call: .
v_call: TRBV7-2
cdr3_nt: TGTGCCAGCAGCTATGGGTCCAGCACAGATACGCAGTATTTT
cdr3_aa: CASSYGSSTDTQYF

clone_size: .
j_call: TRBJ1-1
d_call: TRBD1
v_call: TRBV9
cdr3_nt: TGTGCCAGCAGCGTAGCCGGACAGGCTAACACTGAAGCTTTCTTT
cdr3_aa: CASSVAGQANTEAFF

clone_size: .
j_call: TRBJ2-3
d_call: .
v_call: TRBV7-3
cdr3_nt: TGTGCCAGCAGCTTTACGGGGAAGAGCACAGATACGCAGTATTTT
cdr3_aa: CASSFTGKSTDTQYF

clone_size: few
j_call: TRBJ1-2
d_call: .
v_call: TRBV10-2
cdr3_nt: TGCGCCAGCAGTGAGGAACAGGGAGTTGGCTACACCTTC
cdr3_aa: CASSEEQGVGYTF

clone_size: few
j_call: TRBJ2-7
d_call: .
v_call: TRBV12-3/TRBV12-4
cdr3_nt: TGTGCCAGCAGTCTGCTAGGGGGGGTCTCCTACGAGCAGTACTTC
cdr3_aa: CASSLLGGVSYEQYF

clone_size: .
j_call: TRBJ2-1
d_call: .
v_call: TRBV5-4
cdr3_nt: TGTGCCAGCATGGGCTACGGCTCCAATGAGCAGTTCTTC
cdr3_aa: CASMGYGSNEQFF

clone_size: few
j_call: TRBJ2-7
d_call: .
v_call: TRBV12-3/TRBV12-4
cdr3_nt: TGTGCCAGCAGTTTAGAAGGGACATACAATGAGCAGTACTTC
cdr3_aa: CASSLEGTYNEQYF

clone_size: .
j_call: TRBJ2-7
d_call: TRBD2
v_call: TRBV6-2/TRBV6-3
cdr3_nt: TGTGCCAGCAGTTACTCGATAGGTAGCGGGGGGATCTACGAGCAGTACTTC
cdr3_aa: CASSYSIGSGGIYEQYF

clone_size: .
j_call: TRBJ1-2
d_call: .
v_call: TRBV2
cdr3_nt: TGTGCCAGCCTTCGGACAGACCTTCCCTATGGCTACACCTTC
cdr3_aa: CASLRTDLPYGYTF

clone_size: .
j_call: TRBJ1-4
d_call: .
v_call: TRBV12-3/TRBV12-4
cdr3_nt: TGTGCCAGCAGTTTTCCGGGGGATGAAAAACTGTTTTTT
cdr3_aa: CASSFPGDEKLFF

clone_size: .
j_call: TRBJ1-5
d_call: .
v_call: TRBV7-9
cdr3_nt: TGTGCCAGCAGCAAGCAACTGGAGCCCCAGCATTTT
cdr3_aa: CASSKQLEPQHF